Below are 22 T cell receptor beta chains sequenced from a single sample in a study of brain T cells in children with intractable seizures. The time point here: blood from clinic visit 5 months post-surgery; TSC patient then seizure free. Profiling relied on immunoSEQ multiplex PCR, and the TCRdb table lists in-frame clones only, not all of them. Of hundreds of thousands of clones detected, over 90% appear once; the ten largest clones hold about 5.8%. Sample: peripheral blood, taken more than 4 months after surgery. Source of these receptors: a boy in the first two years of life with tuberous sclerosis and intractable seizures.

This clone came up a few times. J is TRBJ1-5 and V is TRBV7-9; D might be TRBD1 (5 bases). V was clipped by 1 base and J by 10 bases, with 29 bases between them. This CDR3 is 19 amino acids long. Germline V gene lookup returns CDR1 SEHNR and CDR2 FQNEAQ (reference sequence). The DNA of the CDR3 is TGTGCCAGCAGCTTAGAGTATGGGCGCACAGGTGAGTCCTTCGGACCCCAGCATTTT. Translation gives CASSLEYGRTGESFGPQHF.

The chain uses TRBV7-2 and TRBJ2-5; perhaps TRBD2 as D (6 bases). This CDR3 region has 14 residues. The germline V gene has CDR1 SGHTA and CDR2 FQGNSA. V was pared by 5 bases and J by 7 bases, with 17 bases between. CDR3 DNA: TGTGCCAGCAGCGCTGACGCGGGGATAGGGACCCAGTACTTC. It is translated as CASSADAGIGTQYF.

The rearrangement joins TRBV6-2 or TRBV6-3 to TRBJ2-7; perhaps TRBD1 as D (6 bases). This CDR3 spans 14 amino acids. Germline CDR1 and CDR2: MNHEY and SVGEGT. Trimming pared 3 bases from V and 3 bases from J, leaving 12 bases between. The CDR3 nucleotides are TGTGCCAGCAGTTATTTCGACAGGAACTACGAGCAGTACTTC. Residues: CASSYFDRNYEQYF.

The V gene is TRBV3-1 (or the pseudogene TRBV3-2), the J gene TRBJ1-1; D remains ambiguous. The ends were cut back, 4 bases at V and 0 bases at J, with 12 bases in the middle. The CDR3 has 15 residues. Germline values: CDR1 LGHDT, CDR2 YNNKEL (reference sequence). The CDR3 reads CASSRILAMNTEAFF. DNA for the CDR3: TGTGCCAGCAGCCGGATCTTGGCTATGAACACTGAAGCTTTCTTT.

This clone appeared a single time. The chain joins TRBV19 to TRBJ2-1; 9 nucleotides agree with TRBD1. Germline CDR1 reads LNHDA; CDR2 reads SQIVND (reference sequence). CDR3 length: 18 residues. Trimming removed 0 bases from V and 4 bases from J; junction bases left unmatched: 10. DNA of the CDR3: TGTGCCAGTAGTATAGATTGGACAGGGGAAAGGGCTTACAATGAGCAGTTCTTC. Translated: CASSIDWTGERAYNEQFF.

The rearrangement joins TRBV19 to TRBJ2-7, with 12 positions matching TRBD2. V was clipped by 6 bases and J by 0 bases; unmatched bases: 6. The germline CDR1 and CDR2 sequences are LNHDA and SQIVND (reference sequence). The CDR3 sequence is 16 residues long. The CDR3 DNA sequence: TGTGCCAGTAGCTCCCGACTAGCGGGAGTCTCCTACGAGCAGTACTTC. It codes for CASSSRLAGVSYEQYF.

Regarding this clone: Since the CDR3 does not end with the conserved phenylalanine or tryptophan, this likely comes from a read error. The DNA is omitted, as the CDR3 cannot be located on it reliably, and the CDR3 follows TCRdb's listing. This chain uses TRBV6-1 with TRBJ1-2. CDR1 is MNHNS and CDR2 is SASEGT in the germline V gene. The CDR3 is 11 amino acids long, termini counted. This CDR3 is CASSEAWTLFC.

V and J are TRBV28 and TRBJ2-7; D might be TRBD2 (5 bases). V was clipped by 1 base and J by 4 bases, with 11 bases between them. Germline lookup yields CDR1 MDHEN and CDR2 SYDVKM. The CDR3 extends over 14 amino acids. CDR3 coding DNA: TGTGCCAGCAGTTTATACGGGAATAGATACGAGCAGTACTTC. This translates into CASSLYGNRYEQYF.

The rearrangement joins TRBV29-1 to TRBJ1-2; maybe TRBD1 (6 bases). The CDR3 extends over 12 amino acids. CDR1 SQVTM and CDR2 ANQGSEA come from the germline V gene. V lost 4 bases to trimming and J lost 3 bases, with 9 bases between them. In DNA form, the CDR3 reads TGCAGCGTTGCTCCAGGGGACTATGGCTACACCTTC. This gives the protein CSVAPGDYGYTF. Drawing the rest from reference TRBV29-1 and TRBJ1-2, the complete variable domain is SAVISQKPSRDICQRGTSLTIQCQVDSQVTMMFWYRQQPGQSLTLIATANQGSEATYESGFVIDKFPISRPNLTFSTLTVSNMSPEDSSIYLCSVAPGDYGYTFGSGTRLTVV.

This chain connects TRBV4-1 to TRBJ1-1, with 8 bases identical to TRBD1. Germline V CDR1 and CDR2: MGHRA, YSYEKL. The CDR3 totals 15 residues. After removal of 4 bases from V and 5 bases from J, the junction contained 9 bases not matched to a gene. CDR3: CASSLGQGPPTEAFF. The DNA of the CDR3 is TGCGCCAGCAGCCTCGGACAGGGACCTCCGACTGAAGCTTTCTTT.

CDR3 DNA sequence: TGTGCCAGCAGTGAAGCGCCCAGGGGAGTGAGCTCCTATAATTCACCCCTCCACTTT. Encoded protein: CASSEAPRGVSSYNSPLHF. The J gene is TRBJ1-6, the V gene TRBV6-1, with D perhaps TRBD1 (6 bases). Trimming took off 0 bases at V and 0 bases at J, with 15 bases between the two ends. There are 19 residues in the CDR3. In germline, CDR1 is MNHNS, CDR2 SASEGT.

The rearrangement joins TRBV25-1 to TRBJ1-3; the match to TRBD1 covers 11 bases. Trimming at V came to 4 bases and at J to 7 bases, leaving 6 bases not matched to a gene. This CDR3 spans 15 amino acids. Germline V gene data show CDR1 as MGHDK and CDR2 as SYGVNS. The CDR3 nucleotides are TGTGCCAGCAGTGGGTTCCGGGACAGGGGGAACACCATATATTTT. This codes for CASSGFRDRGNTIYF.

Only a few counts were recorded for this clone. The V call is TRBV30, the J call TRBJ1-6; D possibly corresponds to TRBD1 (5 bases). V dropped 1 base and J dropped 4 bases, with 11 bases sitting between them. The CDR3 sequence is 15 residues long. In germline, CDR1 is GTSNPN, CDR2 SVGIG (reference sequence). The CDR3 DNA is TGTGCCTGGAGTGACAAGGGACGGTATAATTCACCCCTCCACTTT. This encodes CAWSDKGRYNSPLHF. Using reference TRBV30 and TRBJ1-6 for the parts outside the CDR3, the full variable domain is SQTIHQWPATLVQPVGSPLSLECTVEGTSNPNLYWYRQAAGRGLQLLFYSVGIGQISSEVPQNLSASRPQDRQFILSSKKLLLSDSGFYLCAWSDKGRYNSPLHFGNGTRLTVT.

The V call is TRBV19, the J call TRBJ2-7; no clear D. Germline loops: CDR1 LNHDA, CDR2 SQIVND (reference sequence). This CDR3 is built from 13 residues. The V gene lost 8 bases and the J gene lost 5 bases, with 16 bases spanning the gap. CDR3 coding DNA: TGTGCCAGTTCCGGGTTAGGAAGCCACGAGCAGTACTTC. Translating gives CASSGLGSHEQYF. Complete variable domain (other parts from reference TRBV19 and TRBJ2-7): DGGITQSPKYLFRKEGQNVTLSCEQNLNHDAMYWYRQDPGQGLRLIYYSQIVNDFQKGDIAEGYSVSREKKESFPLTVTSAQKNPTAFYLCASSGLGSHEQYFGPGTRLTVT.

The V and J genes are TRBV9 and TRBJ2-7; TRBD1 aligns across 7 bases. The CDR3 runs 14 residues. V shed 3 bases and J 6 bases; nucleotides not matched to a gene: 9. Germline values: CDR1 SGDLS, CDR2 YYNGEE. The CDR3 protein is CASSGRQGPSEQYF. The CDR3 DNA reads TGTGCCAGCAGCGGAAGACAGGGACCCTCCGAGCAGTACTTC.

The chain carries TRBV7-9 and TRBJ1-1; unclear D gene. Trimming stripped 5 bases from V and 6 bases from J, with 16 bases between. This CDR3 is built from 14 residues. The V gene's germline CDR1 is SEHNR and CDR2 FQNEAQ (reference sequence). The CDR3 region is CASSALKGGAEAFF. CDR3 coding DNA: TGTGCCAGCAGCGCCCTCAAGGGTGGGGCTGAAGCTTTCTTT. The full variable domain, completed using reference TRBV7-9 and TRBJ1-1, is DTGVSQNPRHKITKRGQNVTFRCDPISEHNRLYWYRQTLGQGPEFLTYFQNEAQLEKSRLLSDRFSAERPKGSFSTLEIQRTEQGDSAMYLCASSALKGGAEAFFGQGTRLTVV.

The chain uses TRBV9 and TRBJ1-1, with a tentative D call TRBD1 (5 bases). This CDR3 is built from 18 residues. V was clipped by 0 bases and J by 0 bases, with 18 bases between them. Germline assignment: CDR1 SGDLS and CDR2 YYNGEE. This CDR3 is CASSVVQPGPFMNTEAFF. The DNA of the CDR3 is TGTGCCAGCAGCGTAGTTCAGCCGGGGCCGTTCATGAACACTGAAGCTTTCTTT.

This clone turned up a few times. Compared with germline, one end of the junction differs, possibly owing to a read error. In DNA form, the CDR3 reads TGTGCCAGCACCTTACTGGGGGGCTACACCTTC. Its translation: CASTLLGGYTF. The gene calls are TRBV7-9 and TRBJ1-2; D gene ambiguous. The CDR3 loop spans 11 amino acids. Germline values: CDR1 SEHNR, CDR2 FQNEAQ (reference sequence).

The chain has TRBV5-1 and TRBJ2-7; 12 nucleotides line up with TRBD2. The V segment lost 2 bases and the J segment 6 bases; nucleotides outside the gene matches: 12. The CDR3 contains 17 residues. Per the germline V gene, CDR1 is SGHRS and CDR2 is YFSETQ. Here the CDR3 DNA reads TGCGCCAGCAGCTTTTGGACTAGCGGGATGGGGCCCTCCGAGCAGTACTTC. Translation gives CASSFWTSGMGPSEQYF.

The rearrangement joins TRBV6-5 to TRBJ2-4; the match to TRBD2 covers 10 bases. This CDR3 spans 13 amino acids. V trimming: 10 bases; J trimming: 6 bases; junction bases outside the gene matches: 6. Germline CDR1 and CDR2: MNHEY and SVGAGI. The CDR3 sequence is CATILAGTNIQYF. DNA of the CDR3: TGTGCCACCATACTAGCGGGAACAAACATTCAGTACTTC.

The chain couples TRBV28 to TRBJ1-3; no reliable D call. The CDR3 spans 15 residues. Deletions cut 3 bases from V and 2 bases from J, with 11 bases between. Germline V gives CDR1 MDHEN, CDR2 SYDVKM. DNA for the CDR3: TGTGCCAGCAGTTTCAACACCCCAACTGGAAACACCATATATTTT. Translation: CASSFNTPTGNTIYF.

The chain has TRBV28 and TRBJ2-7; TRBD2 aligns across 7 bases. Germline V lookup: CDR1 MDHEN, CDR2 SYDVKM. CDR3 length: 15 residues. Unmatched junction bases numbered 7, after V lost 3 bases and J lost 2 bases. DNA for the CDR3: TGTGCCAGCAGTTTCGGGGGGACTCTCCCCTACGAGCAGTACTTC. Its translation: CASSFGGTLPYEQYF. The full variable domain, in which reference TRBV28 and TRBJ2-7 provide the parts outside the CDR3, is DVKVTQSSRYLVKRTGEKVFLECVQDMDHENMFWYRQDPGLGLRLIYFSYDVKMKEKGDIPEGYSVSREKKERFSLILESASTNQTSMYLCASSFGGTLPYEQYFGPGTRLTVT.